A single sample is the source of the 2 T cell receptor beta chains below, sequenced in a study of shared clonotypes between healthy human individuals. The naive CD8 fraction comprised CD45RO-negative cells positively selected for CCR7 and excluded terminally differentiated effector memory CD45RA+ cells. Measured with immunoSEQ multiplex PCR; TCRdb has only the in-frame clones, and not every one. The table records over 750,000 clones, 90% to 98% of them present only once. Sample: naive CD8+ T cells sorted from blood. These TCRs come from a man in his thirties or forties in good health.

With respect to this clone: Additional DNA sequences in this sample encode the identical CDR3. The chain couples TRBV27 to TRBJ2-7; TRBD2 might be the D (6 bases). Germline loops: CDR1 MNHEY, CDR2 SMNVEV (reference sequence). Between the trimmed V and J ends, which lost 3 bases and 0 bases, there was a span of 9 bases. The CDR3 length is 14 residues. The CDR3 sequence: CASSFGRSSYEQYF. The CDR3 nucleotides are TGTGCCAGCAGTTTCGGGAGAAGCTCCTACGAGCAGTACTTC.

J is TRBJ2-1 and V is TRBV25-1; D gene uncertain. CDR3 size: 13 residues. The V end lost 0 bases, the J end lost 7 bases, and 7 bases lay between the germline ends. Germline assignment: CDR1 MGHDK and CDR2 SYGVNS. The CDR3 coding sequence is TGTGCCAGCAGTGAATATATCCTAAATGAGCAGTTCTTC. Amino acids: CASSEYILNEQFF.